This TCR beta chain was documented in a study of blood T cell repertoires in COVID-19. The overall study: The United States, Italy and Spain supplied acute and convalescent COVID-19 samples. PBMCs, B-cell-depleted T cells, or T cells were the source of the cDNA or gDNA that made up the material.

The CDR3 length is 11 residues. Germline trimming cut 0 bases from V and 14 bases from J; bases unmatched to any gene: 4. Per the germline V gene, CDR1 is GTSNPN and CDR2 is SVGIG (reference sequence). In the authors' methods: Reference gene primers were amplified, and this amplification served to estimate nucleated cell counts. Assay used: immunoSEQ multiplex PCR; TCRdb lists only in-frame clones, some missing. V and J calls and clone size are as listed in that table; D and trimming were resolved from the DNA. Among under 300,000 clones listed, 82% were seen once. Material for sequencing was peripheral blood. This TCR derives from a woman aged 80 or over with active or convalescent COVID-19. The chain joins TRBV30 to TRBJ2-1, with 7 bases identical to TRBD2. The CDR3 loop is CAWSVGGHEFF. CDR3 sequence (DNA): TGTGCCTGGAGTGTGGGAGGGCATGAGTTCTTC.